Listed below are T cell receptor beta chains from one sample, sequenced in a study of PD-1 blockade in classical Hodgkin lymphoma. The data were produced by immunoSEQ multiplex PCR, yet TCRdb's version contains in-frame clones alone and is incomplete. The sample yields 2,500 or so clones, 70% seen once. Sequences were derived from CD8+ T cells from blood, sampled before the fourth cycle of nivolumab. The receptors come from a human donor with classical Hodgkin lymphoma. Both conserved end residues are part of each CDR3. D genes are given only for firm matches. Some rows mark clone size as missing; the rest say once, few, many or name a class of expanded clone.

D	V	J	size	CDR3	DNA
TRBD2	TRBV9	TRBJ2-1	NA	CASSRAGGLIF	TGTGCCAGCAGCCGAGCGGGGGGGCTAATCTTC
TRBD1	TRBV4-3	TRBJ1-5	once	CASSSDRVSQPQHF	TGCGCCAGCAGCTCGGACAGGGTGAGTCAGCCCCAGCATTTT
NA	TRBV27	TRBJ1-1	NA	CASSFRGGTEAFF	TGTGCCAGCAGTTTCCGGGGAGGCACTGAAGCTTTCTTT
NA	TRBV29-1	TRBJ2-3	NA	CSVESGSTDTQYF	TGCAGCGTTGAATCGGGAAGCACAGATACGCAGTATTTT
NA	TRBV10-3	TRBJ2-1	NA	CAMYIASVDEQFF	TGTGCCATGTACATTGCTTCGGTGGATGAGCAGTTCTTC
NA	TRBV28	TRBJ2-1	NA	CASSFTEGAYNEQFF	TGTGCCAGCAGTTTTACCGAGGGGGCCTACAATGAGCAGTTCTTC
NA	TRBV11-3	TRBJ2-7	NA	CASTDRSYEQYF	TGTGCCAGCACAGACAGGTCCTACGAGCAGTACTTC
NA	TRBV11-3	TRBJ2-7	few	CASSYRTVSSYEQYF	TGTGCCAGCAGCTACCGGACAGTAAGCTCCTACGAGCAGTACTTC
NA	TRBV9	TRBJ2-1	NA	CASSDPRAEQFF	TGTGCCAGCAGCGATCCTAGAGCTGAGCAGTTCTTC
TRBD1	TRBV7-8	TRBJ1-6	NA	CASSLGGQGAVNSPLHF	TGTGCCAGCAGCTTAGGGGGACAGGGGGCAGTAAATTCACCCCTCCACTTT
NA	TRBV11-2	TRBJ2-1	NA	CASSLVGGWHNEQFF	TGTGCCAGCAGCTTAGTTGGAGGGTGGCATAATGAGCAGTTCTTC
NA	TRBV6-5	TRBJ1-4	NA	CASSYAEYTTNEKLFF	TGTGCCAGCAGTTACGCCGAGTACACAACTAATGAAAAACTGTTTTTT
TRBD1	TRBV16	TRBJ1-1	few	CASSQPDRGQGEAFF	TGTGCCAGCAGCCAACCGGACAGGGGGCAGGGTGAAGCTTTCTTT
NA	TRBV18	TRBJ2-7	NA	CASSPEDTYEQYF	TGTGCCAGCTCACCTGAGGATACCTACGAGCAGTACTTC
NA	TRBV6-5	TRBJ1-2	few	CASTDASRGGYTF	TGTGCCAGCACGGACGCATCCCGCGGTGGCTACACCTTC
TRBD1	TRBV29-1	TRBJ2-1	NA	CSVTRDRLKDEQFF	TGCAGCGTAACCCGGGACAGGTTAAAGGATGAGCAGTTCTTC
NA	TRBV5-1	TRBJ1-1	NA	CASSLSQGLTEAFF	TGCGCCAGCAGCTTGTCACAAGGACTCACTGAAGCTTTCTTT
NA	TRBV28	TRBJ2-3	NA	CASRHGLQSTDTQYF	TGTGCCAGCAGACACGGACTCCAGAGCACAGATACGCAGTATTTT
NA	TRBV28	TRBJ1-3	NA	CASSLEVGLSGNTIYF	TGTGCCAGCAGTTTAGAGGTGGGATTGTCTGGAAACACCATATATTTT
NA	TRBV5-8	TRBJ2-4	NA	CASSLEGSRGYIQYF	TGTGCCAGCAGCTTGGAAGGGTCAAGGGGGTACATTCAGTACTTC
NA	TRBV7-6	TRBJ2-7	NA	CASSRTNSYEQYF	TGTGCCAGCAGCCGGACAAACTCCTACGAGCAGTACTTC
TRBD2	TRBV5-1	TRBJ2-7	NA	CASSGGRVAGGSYEQYF	TGCGCCAGCAGCGGGGGGCGGGTAGCGGGGGGTTCCTACGAGCAGTACTTC
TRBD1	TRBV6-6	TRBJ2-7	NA	CATATGGWEQYF	TGTGCCACTGCGACAGGGGGGTGGGAGCAGTACTTC
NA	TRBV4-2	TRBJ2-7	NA	CASSLAGLEQYF	TGTGCCAGCAGCTTGGCAGGACTTGAGCAGTACTTC
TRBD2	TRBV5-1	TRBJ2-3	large	CASSGVGTSGGEDTQYF	TGCGCCAGCAGCGGTGTAGGGACTAGCGGGGGGGAGGATACGCAGTATTTT
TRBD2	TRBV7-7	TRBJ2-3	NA	CASSLSSGGTDTQYF	TGTGCCAGCAGCTTATCTAGCGGGGGCACAGATACGCAGTATTTT
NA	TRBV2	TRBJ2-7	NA	CASSEAGGVGSYEQYF	TGTGCCAGCAGTGAAGCAGGAGGGGTTGGCTCCTACGAGCAGTACTTC
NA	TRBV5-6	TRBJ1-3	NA	CASSFGLYSGNTIYF	TGTGCCAGCAGCTTTGGGCTTTACTCTGGAAACACCATATATTTT
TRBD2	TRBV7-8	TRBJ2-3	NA	CASSFPSGGGTDTQYF	TGTGCCAGCAGCTTCCCTAGCGGGGGGGGAACAGATACGCAGTATTTT
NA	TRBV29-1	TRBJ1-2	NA	CSVEDRVAYTF	TGCAGCGTTGAAGATCGGGTAGCCTACACCTTC
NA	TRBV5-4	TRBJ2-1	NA	CASSLARAAGSEQFF	TGTGCCAGCAGCTTGGCCAGGGCGGCTGGGAGTGAGCAGTTCTTC
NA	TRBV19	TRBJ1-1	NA	CASSPSDGWGTEAFF	TGTGCCAGTAGCCCGAGCGATGGATGGGGCACTGAAGCTTTCTTT
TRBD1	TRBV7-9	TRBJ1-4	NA	CASSVRGSNEKLFF	TGTGCCAGCAGCGTCAGGGGGTCTAATGAAAAACTGTTTTTT
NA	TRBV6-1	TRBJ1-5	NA	CASRPSTNSNQPQHF	TGTGCCAGCAGGCCCAGTACTAATAGCAATCAGCCCCAGCATTTT
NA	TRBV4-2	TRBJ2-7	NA	CASSLAFGPGEQYF	TGTGCCAGCAGCTTGGCTTTCGGACCAGGCGAGCAGTACTTC
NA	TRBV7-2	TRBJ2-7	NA	CASSLGGGLTTYEQYF	TGTGCCAGCAGCTTAGGGGGCGGGCTTACCACCTACGAGCAGTACTTC
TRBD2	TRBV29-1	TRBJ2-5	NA	CSVGLAGGIEAQYF	TGCAGCGTGGGACTAGCGGGGGGGATTGAGGCCCAGTACTTC
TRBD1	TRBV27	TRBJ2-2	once	CASSWAGGPTGELFF	TGTGCCAGCAGTTGGGCAGGGGGCCCCACCGGGGAGCTGTTTTTT
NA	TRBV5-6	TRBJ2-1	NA	CASSRYSRDEQFF	TGTGCCAGCAGCCGATACTCTAGAGATGAGCAGTTCTTC